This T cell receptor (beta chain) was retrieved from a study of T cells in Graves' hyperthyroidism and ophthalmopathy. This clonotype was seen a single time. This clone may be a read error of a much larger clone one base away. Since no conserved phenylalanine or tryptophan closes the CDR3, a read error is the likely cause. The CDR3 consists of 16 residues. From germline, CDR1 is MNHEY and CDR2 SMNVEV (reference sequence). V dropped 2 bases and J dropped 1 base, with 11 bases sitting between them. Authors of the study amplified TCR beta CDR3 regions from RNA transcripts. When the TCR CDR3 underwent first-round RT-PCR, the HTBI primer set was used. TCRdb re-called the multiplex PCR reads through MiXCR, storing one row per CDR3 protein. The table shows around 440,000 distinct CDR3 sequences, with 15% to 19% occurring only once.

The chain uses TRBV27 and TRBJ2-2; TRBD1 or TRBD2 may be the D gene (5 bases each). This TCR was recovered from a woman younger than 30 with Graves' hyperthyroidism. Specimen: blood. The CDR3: CASSLGDDRNTGELFL. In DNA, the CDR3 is TGTGCCAGCAGTTTAGGGGACGACCGGAACACCGGGGAGCTGTTTCTT.